The 8 T cell receptor beta chains listed next were all sequenced from one sample in a study of cytomegalovirus exposure and HLA in healthy donors. Sequencing used immunoSEQ multiplex PCR; TCRdb keeps in-frame clones, though not all of them. The sample holds roughly 67,000 clones; roughly nine tenths are singletons and the top ten take about 3%. Specimen: PBMCs. These receptors all come from a man in his late teens or twenties in good health and CMV-seronegative.

A single count supports this clone. V gene TRBV6-5 combines with J gene TRBJ1-1; D is undetermined. CDR1 is MNHEY, CDR2 SVGAGI, per germline. V lost 2 bases to trimming and J lost 0 bases, with 10 bases between them. The CDR3 runs to 15 residues. CDR3 sequence (DNA): TGTGCCAGCAGTTACCCCCACGAGATGAACACTGAAGCTTTCTTT. Its protein is CASSYPHEMNTEAFF.

The chain carries TRBV7-2 and TRBJ1-3, with TRBD1 as a possible D gene (6 bases). V lost 2 bases and J 4 bases, leaving 18 bases between the germline ends. The CDR3 is 17 amino acids. Germline V gives CDR1 SGHTA, CDR2 FQGNSA. The CDR3 reads CASSLSGRGPSGNTIYF. The CDR3 bases are TGTGCCAGCAGCTTATCAGGCAGGGGACCTTCAGGAAACACCATATATTTT.

The chain carries TRBV11-2 and TRBJ1-1, with D perhaps matching TRBD1 (6 bases). Germline-derived CDR1 and CDR2 are SGHAT and FQNNGV. The CDR3 has 15 amino acids. V lost 5 bases, J lost 1 base, and 14 bases lay in between. The CDR3 protein is CASSRGGPRNTEAFF. CDR3 sequence (DNA): TGTGCCAGCAGCCGAGGGGGTCCTAGGAACACTGAAGCTTTCTTT.

J is TRBJ2-5 and V is TRBV29-1, with 8 nucleotides matching TRBD2. The germline gives CDR1 SQVTM, CDR2 ANQGSEA. Losses at the gene ends were 5 bases for V and 4 bases for J; bases not matched to a gene: 3. The CDR3 sequence is 12 residues long. The CDR3 protein is CSVRRGGETQYF. CDR3 nucleotide sequence: TGCAGCGTTAGACGGGGGGGAGAGACCCAGTACTTC.

The chain couples TRBV27 to TRBJ2-7; D is undetermined. Trimming took off 6 bases at V and 1 base at J, with 13 bases between the two ends. This CDR3 spans 14 amino acids. The germline gives CDR1 MNHEY, CDR2 SMNVEV (reference sequence). DNA for the CDR3: TGTGCCAGCAGCCCGAACTCGGAGTCCTACGAGCAGTACTTC. Protein: CASSPNSESYEQYF.

Only one count was recorded for this clone. The rearrangement uses TRBV28 and TRBJ1-2; TRBD1 matches 8 bases. Germline CDR1 is MDHEN and CDR2 is SYDVKM. This CDR3 is built from 16 residues. V lost 1 base and J lost 4; bases outside the gene matches: 8. The CDR3 sequence: CASSLYGTGAPYGYTF. The CDR3 region has the DNA TGTGCCAGCAGTTTATATGGGACAGGTGCCCCCTATGGCTACACCTTC.

The V call is TRBV7-2, the J call TRBJ2-3, with a weak D call TRBD2 (6 bases). The CDR3 loop spans 12 amino acids. Trimming removed 4 bases from V and 6 bases from J, with 8 bases in between. Germline CDR1 reads SGHTA; CDR2 reads FQGNSA. CDR3 loop: CASSSGSDTQYF. The CDR3 DNA sequence: TGTGCCAGCAGCTCCGGGAGTGATACGCAGTATTTT.

This clone was counted a single time. This chain uses TRBV10-2 with TRBJ1-4; TRBD1 agrees at 7 bases. This CDR3 comprises 14 residues. Germline-derived CDR1 and CDR2 are WSHSY and SAAADI. V lost 6 bases to trimming and J lost 7 bases; unmatched junction nucleotides: 8. CDR3 sequence (DNA): TGCGCCAGCAGATTACAGGGGCAAGGTGAAAAACTGTTTTTT. It codes for CASRLQGQGEKLFF.